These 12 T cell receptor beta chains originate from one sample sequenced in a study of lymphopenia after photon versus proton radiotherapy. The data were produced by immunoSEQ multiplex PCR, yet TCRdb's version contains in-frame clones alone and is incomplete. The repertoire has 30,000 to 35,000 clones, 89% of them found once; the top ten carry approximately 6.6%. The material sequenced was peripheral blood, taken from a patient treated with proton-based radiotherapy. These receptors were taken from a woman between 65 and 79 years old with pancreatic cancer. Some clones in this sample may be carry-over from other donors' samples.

CDR3 bases: TGTGCCACCAGCAGAGATCCCGGACAGCCTAACTATGGCTACACCTTC. Encoded protein: CATSRDPGQPNYGYTF. The V gene is TRBV15, the J gene TRBJ1-2, with D maybe TRBD1 (6 bases). Per germline, CDR1 LNHNV and CDR2 YYDKDF (reference sequence). The CDR3 covers 16 residues. With 0 bases removed from V and 0 bases from J, the gap between germline ends came to 11 bases.

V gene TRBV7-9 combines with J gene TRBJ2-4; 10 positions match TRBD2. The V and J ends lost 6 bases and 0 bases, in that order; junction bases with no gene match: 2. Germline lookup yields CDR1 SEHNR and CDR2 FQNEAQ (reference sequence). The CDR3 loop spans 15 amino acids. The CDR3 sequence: CASSPSGGAKNIQYF. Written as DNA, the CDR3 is TGTGCCAGCAGTCCTAGCGGGGGAGCCAAAAACATTCAGTACTTC.

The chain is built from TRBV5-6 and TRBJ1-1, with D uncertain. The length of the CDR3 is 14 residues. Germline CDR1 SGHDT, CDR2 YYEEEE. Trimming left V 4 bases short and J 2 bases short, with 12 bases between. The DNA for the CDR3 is TGTGCCAGCAGCCCTCCGGGAGGCAACACTGAAGCTTTCTTT. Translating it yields CASSPPGGNTEAFF.

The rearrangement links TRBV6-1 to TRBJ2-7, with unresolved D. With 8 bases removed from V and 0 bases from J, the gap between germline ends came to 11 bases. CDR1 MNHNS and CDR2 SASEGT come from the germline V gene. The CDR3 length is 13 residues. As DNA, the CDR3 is TGTGCCAGCGGCCGAGACTTCTCCTACGAGCAGTACTTC. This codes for CASGRDFSYEQYF.

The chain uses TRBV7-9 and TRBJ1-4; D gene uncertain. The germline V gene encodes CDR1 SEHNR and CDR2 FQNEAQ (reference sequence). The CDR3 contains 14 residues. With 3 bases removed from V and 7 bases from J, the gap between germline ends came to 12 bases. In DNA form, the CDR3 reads TGTGCCAGCAGCTTGAAACAGAGAGGTGAAAAACTGTTTTTT. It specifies CASSLKQRGEKLFF.

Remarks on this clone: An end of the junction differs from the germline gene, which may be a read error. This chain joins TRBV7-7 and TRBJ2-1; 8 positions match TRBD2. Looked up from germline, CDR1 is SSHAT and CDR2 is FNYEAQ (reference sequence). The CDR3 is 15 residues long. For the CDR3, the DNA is TGTGCTAGCAGCTTAGGGACCGGGACTAGCAATGAGCAGTTCTTC. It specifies CASSLGTGTSNEQFF. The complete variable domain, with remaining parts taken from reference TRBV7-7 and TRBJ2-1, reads GAGVSQSPRYKVTKRGQDVTLRCDPISSHATLYWYQQALGQGPEFLTYFNYEAQPDKSGLPSDRFSAERPEGSISTLTIQRTEQRDSAMYRCASSLGTGTSNEQFFGPGTRLTVL.

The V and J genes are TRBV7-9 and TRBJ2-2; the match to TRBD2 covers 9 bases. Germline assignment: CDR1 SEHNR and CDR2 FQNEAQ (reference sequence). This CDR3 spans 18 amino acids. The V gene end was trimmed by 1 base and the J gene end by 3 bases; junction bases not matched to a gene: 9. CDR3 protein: CASSLGELAGEDTGELFF. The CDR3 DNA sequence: TGTGCCAGCAGCTTAGGAGAATTAGCGGGAGAGGACACCGGGGAGCTGTTTTTT.

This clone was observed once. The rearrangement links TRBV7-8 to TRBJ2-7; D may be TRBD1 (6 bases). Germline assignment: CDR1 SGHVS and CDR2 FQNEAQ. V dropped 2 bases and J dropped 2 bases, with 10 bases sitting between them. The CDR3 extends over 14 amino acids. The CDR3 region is CASSLSRGAYEQYF. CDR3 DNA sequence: TGTGCCAGCAGCTTAAGCAGGGGCGCCTACGAGCAGTACTTC. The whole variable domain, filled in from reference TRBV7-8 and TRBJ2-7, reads GAGVSQSPRYKVAKRGQDVALRCDPISGHVSLFWYQQALGQGPEFLTYFQNEAQLDKSGLPSDRFFAERPEGSVSTLKIQRTQQEDSAVYLCASSLSRGAYEQYFGPGTRLTVT.

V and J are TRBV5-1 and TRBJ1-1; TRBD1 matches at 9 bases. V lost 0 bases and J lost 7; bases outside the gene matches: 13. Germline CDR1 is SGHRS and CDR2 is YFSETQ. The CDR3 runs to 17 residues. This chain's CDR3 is CASSLARVTGGPIEAFF. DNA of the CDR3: TGCGCCAGCAGCTTGGCCCGAGTCACAGGGGGCCCCATTGAAGCTTTCTTT.

The CDR3 DNA follows: TGCGCCAGCTCCGACAGGGGAGAGGATGGCTACACCTTC. As protein: CASSDRGEDGYTF. V usage is TRBV10-2 and J usage is TRBJ1-2, with 8 bases lining up with TRBD1. The CDR3 runs to 13 residues. Trimming removed 8 bases from V and 6 bases from J; junction bases left unmatched: 8. Germline V gene lookup returns CDR1 WSHSY and CDR2 SAAADI.

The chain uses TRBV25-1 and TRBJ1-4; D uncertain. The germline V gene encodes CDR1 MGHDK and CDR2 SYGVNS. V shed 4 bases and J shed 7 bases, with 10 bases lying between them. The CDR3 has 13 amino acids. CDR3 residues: CASSARAAEKLFF. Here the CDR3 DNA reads TGTGCCAGCAGTGCTCGGGCAGCTGAAAAACTGTTTTTT.

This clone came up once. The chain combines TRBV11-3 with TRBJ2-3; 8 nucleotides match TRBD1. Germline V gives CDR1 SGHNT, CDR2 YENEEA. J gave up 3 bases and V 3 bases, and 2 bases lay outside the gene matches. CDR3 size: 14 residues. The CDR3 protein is CASSFRTGTDTQYF. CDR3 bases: TGTGCCAGCAGCTTCCGGACAGGGACAGATACGCAGTATTTT.